The 23 T cell receptor beta chains in this list originate from one sample, sequenced in a study of blood T cell repertoires in COVID-19. The protocol was immunoSEQ multiplex PCR, while the TCRdb copy is restricted to in-frame clones and leaves out a portion. This table holds some 64,000 clones, about 80% found once. Input material: peripheral blood. These receptors originate from a man at least 80 years old with active or convalescent COVID-19.

Only a few counts were recorded for this clone. The chain combines TRBV19 with TRBJ1-2, with D unresolved. V was clipped by 3 bases and J by 7 bases, with 12 bases between them. The CDR3 spans 13 residues. Germline CDR1 LNHDA, CDR2 SQIVND (reference sequence). The CDR3 coding sequence is TGTGCCAGTAGTATTCGTCGGGGTCTTGGCTACACCTTC. This gives the protein CASSIRRGLGYTF.

The rearrangement links TRBV6-2 or TRBV6-3 to TRBJ1-1, with no clear D. Germline V lookup: CDR1 MNHEY, CDR2 SVGEGT. The CDR3 length is 12 residues. V lost 4 bases and J 1 base, leaving 4 bases between the germline ends. DNA of the CDR3: TGTGCCAGCAGTTCCTGGAACACTGAAGCTTTCTTT. Its translation: CASSSWNTEAFF.

This chain links TRBV12-3 or TRBV12-4 with TRBJ1-4; D perhaps matches TRBD1 (5 bases). Trimming shortened V by 6 bases and J by 8 bases, and 10 bases separated the two germline ends. This CDR3 is built from 12 residues. The CDR3: CASRRPGEKLFF. The CDR3 DNA is TGTGCCAGCAGGCGCCCAGGGGAAAAACTGTTTTTT.

V gene TRBV29-1 combines with J gene TRBJ2-7, with 8 bases matching TRBD1. CDR1 is SQVTM and CDR2 is ANQGSEA in the germline V gene. The CDR3 is made up of 18 amino acids. The V gene end was trimmed by 6 bases and the J gene end by 4 bases; junction bases not matched to a gene: 23. CDR3 coding DNA: TGCAGCGTCGAGACAGGGGTACCAAACAGGGGAAGCTTTTACGAGCAGTACTTC. Translation: CSVETGVPNRGSFYEQYF.

The chain links TRBV6-5 to TRBJ2-3; D is perhaps TRBD2 (5 bases). Trimming left V 0 bases short and J 3 bases short, with 7 bases between. The CDR3 runs to 14 residues. Germline V gene sequence: CDR1 MNHEY, CDR2 SVGAGI. The CDR3 nucleotides read TGTGCCAGCAGTTACTCCCTAGCTACAGATACGCAGTATTTT. Translated, it gives CASSYSLATDTQYF.

In this sample, this clone turned up a few times. This chain joins TRBV27 and TRBJ2-7; D possibly corresponds to TRBD1 (5 bases). The CDR3 length is 14 residues. The germline CDR1 and CDR2 sequences are MNHEY and SMNVEV (reference sequence). Between the trimmed V and J ends, which lost 6 bases and 9 bases, there was a span of 21 bases. Here the CDR3 DNA reads TGTGCCAGCAGCCCAACGTCCAGGGTCTGGGTGCAGTACTTC. Protein product: CASSPTSRVWVQYF.

This clone was seen only once. The CDR3 is CASSMGEAPREQYF. The DNA of the CDR3 is TGTGCCAGCAGCATGGGGGAGGCCCCACGGGAGCAGTACTTC. The J gene is TRBJ2-7, the V gene TRBV5-6, with a weak D call TRBD2 (6 bases). This CDR3 is 14 amino acids long. CDR1 and CDR2 (germline): SGHDT, YYEEEE. The germline V and J ends were trimmed by 4 bases and 7 bases, with 18 bases remaining between them.

This chain joins TRBV5-5 and TRBJ2-1; TRBD1 might be the D (6 bases). This CDR3 comprises 15 residues. V was pared by 2 bases and J by 4 bases, with 13 bases between. The germline CDR1 and CDR2 sequences are SGHKS and YYEKEE (reference sequence). In DNA, the CDR3 is TGTGCCAGCAGCTTCAGCACAGGGTTGTACAATGAGCAGTTCTTC. Translation gives CASSFSTGLYNEQFF.

This sequence joins TRBV3-1 (or the pseudogene TRBV3-2) and TRBJ2-7; 7 positions match TRBD2. The CDR3 spans 14 residues. The V and J ends lost 4 bases and 3 bases, in that order; junction bases with no gene match: 6. Germline CDR1 LGHDT, CDR2 YNNKEL (reference sequence). This CDR3 reads CASSPTGGDYEQYF. The CDR3 region has the DNA TGTGCCAGCAGCCCCACGGGGGGAGACTACGAGCAGTACTTC.

The genes are TRBV7-6 and TRBJ1-1; D unclear. The V and J ends lost 0 bases and 11 bases respectively, with 16 bases between them. The CDR3 spans 14 residues. In germline, CDR1 is SGHVS, CDR2 FNYEAQ. In nucleotides, the CDR3 is TGTGCCAGCAGCTTAGCGCGGCACGCGGGCGTGGCTTTCTTT. Its translation: CASSLARHAGVAFF.

This clone was counted at least ten times. The identical CDR3 is also encoded by other nucleotide sequences in the sample. The genes are TRBV7-9 and TRBJ2-7; D may be TRBD2 (5 bases). Germline CDR1 is SEHNR and CDR2 is FQNEAQ (reference sequence). The length of the CDR3 is 13 residues. V lost 2 bases and J lost 3, with 8 bases in between. DNA of the CDR3: TGTGCCAGCAGCTTACCGGGGAGCTACGAGCAGTACTTC. Amino acids: CASSLPGSYEQYF.

The chain couples TRBV6-2 or TRBV6-3 to TRBJ1-5; weak D call: TRBD1 (5 bases). Trimming left V 3 bases short and J 6 bases short, with 12 bases between. The CDR3 totals 14 residues. The germline gives CDR1 MNHEY, CDR2 SVGEGT. CDR3 coding DNA: TGTGCCAGCAGTTATGGCGGGGGAGGTCAGCCCCAGCATTTT. It is translated as CASSYGGGGQPQHF.

The V call is TRBV5-1, the J call TRBJ2-6; D gene uncertain. Deletions cut 0 bases from V and 0 bases from J, with 7 bases between. The germline V gene encodes CDR1 SGHRS and CDR2 YFSETQ. This CDR3 comprises 16 residues. Written as DNA, the CDR3 is TGCGCCAGCAGCTTGGATGAGGACTCTGGGGCCAACGTCCTGACTTTC. Encoded protein: CASSLDEDSGANVLTF.

The chain has TRBV6-5 and TRBJ1-4; 9 nucleotides align to TRBD1. The CDR3 runs 14 residues. V trimming: 5 bases; J trimming: 4 bases; junction bases outside the gene matches: 2. The germline gives CDR1 MNHEY, CDR2 SVGAGI. CDR3 DNA: TGTGCCAGCAGTCAGGACAGGGGTAATGAAAAACTGTTTTTT. It codes for CASSQDRGNEKLFF.

V is TRBV4-2 and J is TRBJ2-7; 7 nucleotides align to TRBD2. V shed 4 bases and J 0 bases; nucleotides not matched to a gene: 9. Germline loops: CDR1 LGHNA, CDR2 YNFKEQ. This CDR3 has 16 residues. The CDR3: CASSRGGVEVSYEQYF. In nucleotides, the CDR3 is TGTGCCAGCAGCCGGGGGGGGGTCGAAGTCTCCTACGAGCAGTACTTC.

V and J are TRBV27 and TRBJ2-1, with 9 bases that match TRBD2. V lost 5 bases, J lost 6 bases, and 11 bases stayed unmatched. The CDR3 length is 16 residues. Germline CDR1 MNHEY, CDR2 SMNVEV (reference sequence). The DNA for the CDR3 is TGTGCCAGCAGTAAACTAGCGGGCGACGCAACCAATGAGCAGTTCTTC. Translated, it gives CASSKLAGDATNEQFF.

The V gene is TRBV6-6, the J gene TRBJ1-5, with TRBD1 identical over 7 bases. The CDR3 runs to 16 residues. Germline values: CDR1 MNHNY, CDR2 SVGAGI (reference sequence). V was clipped by 5 bases and J by 6 bases; unmatched bases: 13. CDR3: CASSRGRQGVGQPQHF. The CDR3 DNA follows: TGTGCCAGCAGTAGAGGGAGACAGGGAGTTGGTCAGCCCCAGCATTTT.

V and J are TRBV5-6 and TRBJ2-7; 8 nucleotides match TRBD1. CDR3 length equals 12 residues. V lost 4 bases and J lost 5; bases outside the gene matches: 2. Germline values: CDR1 SGHDT, CDR2 YYEEEE. The CDR3 sequence is CASSMTGDEQYF. As DNA, the CDR3 is TGTGCCAGCAGCATGACAGGGGACGAGCAGTACTTC.

The V call is TRBV5-6, the J call TRBJ1-5; 7 bases fit TRBD1. CDR1 is SGHDT, CDR2 YYEEEE, per germline. The V and J ends lost 2 bases and 9 bases, in that order; junction bases with no gene match: 17. The CDR3 totals 17 residues. Written as DNA, the CDR3 is TGTGCCAGCAGCTTTGCAAGGGGGACAGTTGATTCGAGGCCCCAGCATTTT. Translation: CASSFARGTVDSRPQHF.

The chain employs TRBV28 and TRBJ2-5; TRBD1 might be the D (5 bases). Germline V CDR1 and CDR2: MDHEN, SYDVKM. V was cut by 6 bases and J by 5 bases, with 13 bases left in between. This CDR3 has 13 amino acids. DNA of the CDR3: TGTGCCAGCAGCATCAGGGTCCCGGAGACCCAGTACTTC. This translates into CASSIRVPETQYF.

This chain links TRBV3-1 (or the pseudogene TRBV3-2) with TRBJ1-1; D is perhaps TRBD1 (6 bases). The V gene lost 4 bases and the J gene lost 4 bases, with 16 bases spanning the gap. Germline V lookup: CDR1 LGHDT, CDR2 YNNKEL (reference sequence). The CDR3 extends over 15 amino acids. The CDR3 here is CASSRNTGWVTEAFF. The CDR3, as DNA: TGTGCCAGCAGCCGAAATACAGGGTGGGTCACTGAAGCTTTCTTT.

The chain joins TRBV6-2 or TRBV6-3 to TRBJ2-7; the match to TRBD2 covers 14 bases. The germline V gene encodes CDR1 MNHEY and CDR2 SVGEGT. The CDR3 covers 12 residues. Trimming at V came to 6 bases and at J to 12 bases, leaving 4 bases not matched to a gene. The CDR3 nucleotides are TGTGCCAGCAGCGCGGGACTAGCGGGAGTGTACTTC. Its protein is CASSAGLAGVYF.

This chain links TRBV11-3 with TRBJ2-3; 8 nucleotides align to TRBD2. J lost 1 base, V lost 0 bases, and 6 bases had no gene match. The CDR3 runs to 17 residues. The germline CDR1 and CDR2 sequences are SGHNT and YENEEA. The DNA for the CDR3 is TGTGCCAGCAGCTTAGACGGGGGGGCCGACGGCACAGATACGCAGTATTTT. Translation: CASSLDGGADGTDTQYF. Based on the CDR3 plus reference TRBV11-3 and TRBJ2-3, the full variable domain is EAGVVQSPRYKIIEKKQPVAFWCNPISGHNTLYWYLQNLGQGPELLIRYENEEAVDDSQLPKDRFSAERLKGVDSTLKIQPAELGDSAVYLCASSLDGGADGTDTQYFGPGTRLTVL.